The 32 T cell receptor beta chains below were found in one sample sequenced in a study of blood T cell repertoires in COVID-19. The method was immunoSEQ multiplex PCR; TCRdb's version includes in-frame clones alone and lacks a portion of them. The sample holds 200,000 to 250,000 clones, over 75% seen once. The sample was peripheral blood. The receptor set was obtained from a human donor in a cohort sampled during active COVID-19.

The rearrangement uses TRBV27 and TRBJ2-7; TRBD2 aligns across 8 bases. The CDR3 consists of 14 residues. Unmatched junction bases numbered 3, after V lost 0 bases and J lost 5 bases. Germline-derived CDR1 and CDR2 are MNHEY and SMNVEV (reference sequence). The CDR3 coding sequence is TGTGCCAGCAGTTTATCACGGGGGGGCCACGAGCAGTACTTC. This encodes CASSLSRGGHEQYF.

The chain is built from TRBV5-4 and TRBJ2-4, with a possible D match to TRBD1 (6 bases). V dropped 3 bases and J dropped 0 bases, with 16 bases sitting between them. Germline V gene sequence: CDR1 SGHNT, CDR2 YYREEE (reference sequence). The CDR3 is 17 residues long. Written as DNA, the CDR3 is TGTGCCAGCAGCTCCGGACAGTCATTAAAAGCCAAAAACATTCAGTACTTC. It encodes CASSSGQSLKAKNIQYF.

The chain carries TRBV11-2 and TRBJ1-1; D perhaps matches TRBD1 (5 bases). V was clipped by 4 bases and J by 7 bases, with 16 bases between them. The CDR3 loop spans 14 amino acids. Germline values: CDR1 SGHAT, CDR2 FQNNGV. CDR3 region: CASSSLSGGFEAFF. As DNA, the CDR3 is TGTGCCAGCAGCTCCCTCTCCGGGGGGTTTGAAGCTTTCTTT.

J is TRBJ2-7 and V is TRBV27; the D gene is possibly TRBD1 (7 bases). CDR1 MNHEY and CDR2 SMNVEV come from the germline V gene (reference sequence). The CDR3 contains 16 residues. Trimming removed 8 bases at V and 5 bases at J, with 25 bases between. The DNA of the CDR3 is TGTGCCAGCGGACGGAGTGGAGGGGTGACAGGGAACGAGCAGTACTTC. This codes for CASGRSGGVTGNEQYF.

The CDR3 DNA reads TGTGCCAGCAGCTTAGGCGGACAGGGAAGGAGCGAGCAGTACTTC. Translating it yields CASSLGGQGRSEQYF. V gene TRBV11-2 combines with J gene TRBJ2-7; 8 nucleotides line up with TRBD1. CDR3 length: 15 amino acids. Per the germline V gene, CDR1 is SGHAT and CDR2 is FQNNGV. The junction had 8 bases not matched to a gene; V was cut back by 1 base and J by 6 bases.

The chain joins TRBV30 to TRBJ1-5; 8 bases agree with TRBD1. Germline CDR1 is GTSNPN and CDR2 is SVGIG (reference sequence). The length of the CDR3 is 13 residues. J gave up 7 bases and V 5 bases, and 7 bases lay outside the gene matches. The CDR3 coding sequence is TGTGCCTGGGACAGGGGACGGTCCCAGCCCCAGCATTTT. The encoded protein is CAWDRGRSQPQHF. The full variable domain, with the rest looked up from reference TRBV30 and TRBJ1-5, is SQTIHQWPATLVQPVGSPLSLECTVEGTSNPNLYWYRQAAGRGLQLLFYSVGIGQISSEVPQNLSASRPQDRQFILSSKKLLLSDSGFYLCAWDRGRSQPQHFGDGTRLSIL.

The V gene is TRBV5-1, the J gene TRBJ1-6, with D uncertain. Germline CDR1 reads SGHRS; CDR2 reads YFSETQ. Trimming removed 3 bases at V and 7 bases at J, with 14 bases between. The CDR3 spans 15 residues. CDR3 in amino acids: CASSSAGYGNSPLHF. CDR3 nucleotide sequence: TGCGCCAGCAGCTCGGCCGGGTACGGGAATTCACCCCTCCACTTT.

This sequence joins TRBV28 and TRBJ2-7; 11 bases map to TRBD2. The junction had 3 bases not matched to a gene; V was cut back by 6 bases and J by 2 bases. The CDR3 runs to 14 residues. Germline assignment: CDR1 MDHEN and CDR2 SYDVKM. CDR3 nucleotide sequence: TGTGCCAGCAGGGGGACTAGCGGAACCTACGAGCAGTACTTC. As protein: CASRGTSGTYEQYF.

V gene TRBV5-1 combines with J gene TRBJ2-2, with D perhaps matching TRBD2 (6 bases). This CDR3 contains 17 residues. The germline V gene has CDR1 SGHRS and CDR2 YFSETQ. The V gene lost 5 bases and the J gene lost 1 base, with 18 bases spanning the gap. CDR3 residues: CASSLGAGPQNTGELFF. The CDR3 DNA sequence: TGCGCCAGCAGTCTGGGAGCGGGTCCCCAGAACACCGGGGAGCTGTTTTTT.

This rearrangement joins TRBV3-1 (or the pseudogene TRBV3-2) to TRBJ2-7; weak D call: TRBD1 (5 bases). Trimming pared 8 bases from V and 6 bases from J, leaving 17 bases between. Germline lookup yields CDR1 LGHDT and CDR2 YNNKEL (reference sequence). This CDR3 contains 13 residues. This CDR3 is CASAQRGVGEQYF. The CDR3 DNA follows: TGTGCCAGCGCTCAAAGGGGCGTAGGCGAGCAGTACTTC.

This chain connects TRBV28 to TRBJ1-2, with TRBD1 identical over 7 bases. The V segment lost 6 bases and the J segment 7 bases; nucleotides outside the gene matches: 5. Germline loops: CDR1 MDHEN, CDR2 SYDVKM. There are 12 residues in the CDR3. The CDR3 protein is CASRTGDPGYTF. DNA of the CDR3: TGTGCCAGCAGAACAGGGGACCCTGGCTACACCTTC.

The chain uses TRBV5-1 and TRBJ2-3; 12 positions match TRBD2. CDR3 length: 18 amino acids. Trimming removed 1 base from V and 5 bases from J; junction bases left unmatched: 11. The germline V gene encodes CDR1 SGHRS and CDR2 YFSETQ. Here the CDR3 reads CASSLRLTPSGGVDTQYF. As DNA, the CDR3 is TGCGCCAGCAGCTTGCGGCTAACCCCTAGCGGGGGGGTAGATACGCAGTATTTT.

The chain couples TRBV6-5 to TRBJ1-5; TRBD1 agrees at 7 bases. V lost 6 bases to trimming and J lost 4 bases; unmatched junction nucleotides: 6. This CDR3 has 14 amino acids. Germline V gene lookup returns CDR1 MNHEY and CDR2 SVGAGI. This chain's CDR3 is CASRQHRGNQPQHF. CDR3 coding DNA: TGTGCCAGCAGACAACACAGGGGAAATCAGCCCCAGCATTTT.

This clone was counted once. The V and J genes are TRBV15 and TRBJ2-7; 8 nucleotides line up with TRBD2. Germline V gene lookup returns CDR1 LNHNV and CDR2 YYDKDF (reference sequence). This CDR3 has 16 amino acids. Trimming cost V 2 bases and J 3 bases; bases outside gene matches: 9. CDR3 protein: CATSRLHGGGFYEQYF. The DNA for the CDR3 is TGTGCCACCAGCAGACTGCACGGCGGGGGGTTCTACGAGCAGTACTTC.

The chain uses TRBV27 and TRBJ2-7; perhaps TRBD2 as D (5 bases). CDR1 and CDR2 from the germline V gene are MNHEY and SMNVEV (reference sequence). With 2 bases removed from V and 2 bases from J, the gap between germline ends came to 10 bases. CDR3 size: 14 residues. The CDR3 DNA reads TGTGCCAGCAGTTTAAGCGGCGAACCCTACGAGCAGTACTTC. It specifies CASSLSGEPYEQYF.

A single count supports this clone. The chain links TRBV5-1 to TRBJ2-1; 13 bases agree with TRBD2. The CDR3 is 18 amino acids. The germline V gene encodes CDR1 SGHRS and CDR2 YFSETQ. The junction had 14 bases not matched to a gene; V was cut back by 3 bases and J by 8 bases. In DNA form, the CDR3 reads TGCGCCAGCAGCTCTAACGGACTAGCGGGAGTCAGCGCGGATGAGCAGTTCTTC. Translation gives CASSSNGLAGVSADEQFF. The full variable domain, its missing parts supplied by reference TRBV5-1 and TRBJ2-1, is KAGVTQTPRYLIKTRGQQVTLSCSPISGHRSVSWYQQTPGQGLQFLFEYFSETQRNKGNFPGRFSGRQFSNSRSEMNVSTLELGDSALYLCASSSNGLAGVSADEQFFGPGTRLTVL.

The CDR3 here is CASTHGSNQPQHF. CDR3 bases: TGTGCCAGCACCCACGGGAGCAATCAGCCCCAGCATTTT. This chain joins TRBV6-5 and TRBJ1-5, with no clear D. The germline CDR1 and CDR2 sequences are MNHEY and SVGAGI. The CDR3 loop spans 13 amino acids. V lost 7 bases and J lost 1, with 8 bases in between.

The chain's CDR3 is CASHRDRYYNEQFF. CDR3 nucleotide sequence: TGTGCCAGCCATCGGGACAGATATTACAATGAGCAGTTCTTC. The chain links TRBV7-2 to TRBJ2-1, with 7 positions matching TRBD1. CDR1 is SGHTA, CDR2 FQGNSA, per germline. The V and J ends lost 8 bases and 4 bases, in that order; junction bases with no gene match: 8. This CDR3 contains 14 residues.

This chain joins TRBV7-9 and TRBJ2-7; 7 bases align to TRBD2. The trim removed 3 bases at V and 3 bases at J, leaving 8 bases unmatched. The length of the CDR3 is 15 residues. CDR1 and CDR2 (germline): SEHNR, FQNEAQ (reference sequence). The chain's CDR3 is CASSFSGRVDYEQYF. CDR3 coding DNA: TGTGCCAGCAGCTTTTCGGGGAGGGTTGACTACGAGCAGTACTTC.

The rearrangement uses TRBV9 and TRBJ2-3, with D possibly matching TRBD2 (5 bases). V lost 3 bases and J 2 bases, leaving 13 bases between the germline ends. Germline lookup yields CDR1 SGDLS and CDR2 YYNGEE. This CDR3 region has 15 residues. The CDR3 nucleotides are TGTGCCAGCAGCGCTACCGGGGTCAACACAGATACGCAGTATTTT. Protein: CASSATGVNTDTQYF.

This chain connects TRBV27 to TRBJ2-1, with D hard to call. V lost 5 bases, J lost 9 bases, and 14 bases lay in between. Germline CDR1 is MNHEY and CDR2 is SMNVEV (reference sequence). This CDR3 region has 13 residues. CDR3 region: CASSATRNSEQFF. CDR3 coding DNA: TGTGCCAGCAGTGCTACAAGGAACAGTGAGCAGTTCTTC.

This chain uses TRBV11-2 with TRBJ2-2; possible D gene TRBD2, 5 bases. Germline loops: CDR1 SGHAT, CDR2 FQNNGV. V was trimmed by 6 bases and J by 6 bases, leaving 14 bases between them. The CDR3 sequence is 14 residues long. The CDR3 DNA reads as TGTGCCAGCAGACGACTAAATAGAGCCGGGGAGCTGTTTTTT. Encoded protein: CASRRLNRAGELFF.

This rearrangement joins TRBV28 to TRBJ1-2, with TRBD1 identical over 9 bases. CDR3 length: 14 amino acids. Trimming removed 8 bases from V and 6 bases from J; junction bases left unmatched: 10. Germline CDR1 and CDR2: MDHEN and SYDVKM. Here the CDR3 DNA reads TGTGCCAGCGCCGCGTTACAGGGGGCCCATGGCTACACCTTC. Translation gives CASAALQGAHGYTF.

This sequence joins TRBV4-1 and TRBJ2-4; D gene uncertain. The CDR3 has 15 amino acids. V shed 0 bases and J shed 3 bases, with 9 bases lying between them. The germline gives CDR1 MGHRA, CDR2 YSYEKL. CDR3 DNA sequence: TGCGCCAGCAGCCAAGAGGCGGAGTACAAAAACATTCAGTACTTC. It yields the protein CASSQEAEYKNIQYF.

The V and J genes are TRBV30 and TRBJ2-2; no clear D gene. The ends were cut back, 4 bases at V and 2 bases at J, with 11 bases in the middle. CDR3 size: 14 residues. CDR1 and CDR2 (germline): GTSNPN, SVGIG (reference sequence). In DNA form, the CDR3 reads TGTGCCTGGAAACCCAGTTTCAACACCGGGGAGCTGTTTTTT. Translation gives CAWKPSFNTGELFF.

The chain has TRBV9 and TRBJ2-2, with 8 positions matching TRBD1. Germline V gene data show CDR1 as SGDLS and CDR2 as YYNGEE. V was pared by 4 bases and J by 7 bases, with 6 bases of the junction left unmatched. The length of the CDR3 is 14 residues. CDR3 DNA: TGTGCCAGCAGCCCGACAGGGGTTCACGGGGAGCTGTTTTTT. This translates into CASSPTGVHGELFF.

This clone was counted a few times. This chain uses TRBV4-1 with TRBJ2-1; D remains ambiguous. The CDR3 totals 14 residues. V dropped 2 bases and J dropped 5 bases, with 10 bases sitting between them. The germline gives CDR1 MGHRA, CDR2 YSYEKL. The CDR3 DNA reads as TGCGCCAGCAGCCAACACGACAACCACAATGAGCAGTTCTTC. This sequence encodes CASSQHDNHNEQFF.

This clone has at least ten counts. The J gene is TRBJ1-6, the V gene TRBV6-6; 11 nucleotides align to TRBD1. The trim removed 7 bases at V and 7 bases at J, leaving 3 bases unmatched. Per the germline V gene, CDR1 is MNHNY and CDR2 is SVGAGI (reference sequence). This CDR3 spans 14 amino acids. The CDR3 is CASTGTGGNSPLHF. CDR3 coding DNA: TGTGCCAGCACGGGGACAGGGGGGAATTCACCCCTCCACTTT.

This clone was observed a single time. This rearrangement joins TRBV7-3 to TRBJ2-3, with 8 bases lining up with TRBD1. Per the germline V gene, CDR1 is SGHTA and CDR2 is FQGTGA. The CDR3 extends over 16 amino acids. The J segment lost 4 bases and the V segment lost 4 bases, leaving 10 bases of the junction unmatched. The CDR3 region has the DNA TGTGCCAGCAGCTCATTTGGGCAGGGGGCCCCAGATACGCAGTATTTT. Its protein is CASSSFGQGAPDTQYF. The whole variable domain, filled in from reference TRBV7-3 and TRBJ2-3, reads GAGVSQTPSNKVTEKGKYVELRCDPISGHTALYWYRQSLGQGPEFLIYFQGTGAADDSGLPNDRFFAVRPEGSVSTLKIQRTERGDSAVYLCASSSFGQGAPDTQYFGPGTRLTVL.

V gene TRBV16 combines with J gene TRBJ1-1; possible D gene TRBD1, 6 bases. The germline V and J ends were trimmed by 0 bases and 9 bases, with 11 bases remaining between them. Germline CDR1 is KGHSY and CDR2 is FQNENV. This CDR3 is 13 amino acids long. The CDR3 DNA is TGTGCCAGCAGCCAATCCGACAGGTCGAAAGCTTTCTTT. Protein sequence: CASSQSDRSKAFF.

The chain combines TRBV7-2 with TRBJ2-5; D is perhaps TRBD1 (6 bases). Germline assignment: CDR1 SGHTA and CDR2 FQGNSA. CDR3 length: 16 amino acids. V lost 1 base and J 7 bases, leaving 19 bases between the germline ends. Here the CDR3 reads CASSLGGPTTVGTQYF. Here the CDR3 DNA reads TGTGCCAGCAGCTTAGGGGGGCCTACGACCGTGGGGACCCAGTACTTC.

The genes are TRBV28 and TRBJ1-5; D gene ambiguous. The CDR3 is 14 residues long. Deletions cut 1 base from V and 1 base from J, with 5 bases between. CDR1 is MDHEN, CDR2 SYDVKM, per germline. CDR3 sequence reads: CASSLSGSNQPQHF. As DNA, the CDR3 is TGTGCCAGCAGTTTATCAGGAAGCAATCAGCCCCAGCATTTT.